Included here is one T cell receptor (beta chain) sequence, with context. This sample is part of a study of long-term antiretroviral therapy in people with HIV. An immunoSEQ assay, version v3.0, was performed at survey level. Only in-frame clones appear in the TCRdb table, and some are missing; sequencing was by immunoSEQ multiplex PCR. The table has approximately 25,000 clones, 65% to 90% seen once. Germline-derived CDR1 and CDR2 are MGHRA and YSYEKL. The CDR3 has 12 residues. The ends were cut back, 0 bases at V and 3 bases at J, with 1 base in the middle. The chain has TRBV4-1 and TRBJ2-3; D uncertain. The material sequenced was unsorted PBMCs, taken 3 years after starting antiretroviral therapy. The receptor was derived from a man aged 45 to 65 with HIV. Here the CDR3 reads CASSQDTDTQYF. The CDR3, as DNA: TGCGCCAGCAGCCAAGATACAGATACGCAGTATTTT.